The clone carrying this T cell receptor beta chain was counted between two and nine times. The data originate from a study of blood T cell repertoires in COVID-19. V was pared by 4 bases and J by 0 bases, with 3 bases of the junction left unmatched. CDR3 length: 15 amino acids. The germline gives CDR1 KGHSH, CDR2 LQKENI. Data came from immunoSEQ multiplex PCR; TCRdb stores just in-frame clones and leaves some out. The table has a few hundred thousand clones, 80% to 90% seen once. This chain connects TRBV18 to TRBJ2-7; 10 bases align to TRBD2. The sequenced sample was PBMCs or T cells enriched from blood (not recorded which). The TCR sequence derives from a woman aged 35 to 49 with acute COVID-19. CDR3: CASSLGTSASYEQYF. CDR3 in DNA: TGTGCCAGCTCACTTGGGACTAGCGCCTCCTACGAGCAGTACTTC.